The 22 T cell receptor beta chains below all came from one sample that was sequenced in a study of cytomegalovirus exposure and HLA in healthy donors. Vbeta (60) and Jbeta (13) primers were used in the PCR. Method: immunoSEQ multiplex PCR; TCRdb's copy keeps in-frame clones and lacks some. The sample holds about 200,000 clones; around 85% are singletons and the top ten take around 2.3%. Sequenced material: PBMCs. The receptors were sampled from a woman aged 50 to 60 in good health and CMV-seronegative.

V usage is TRBV29-1 and J usage is TRBJ2-7; 7 positions agree with TRBD2. This CDR3 spans 12 amino acids. Losses at the gene ends were 8 bases for V and 2 bases for J; bases not matched to a gene: 6. Looked up from germline, CDR1 is SQVTM and CDR2 is ANQGSEA. The CDR3 DNA reads as TGCAGCATATCTAGCGGTACCTACGAGCAGTACTTC. Residues: CSISSGTYEQYF.

In this sample, this clone turned up a few times. This chain connects TRBV7-9 to TRBJ2-3; 8 nucleotides match TRBD2. The CDR3 has 16 amino acids. Per the germline V gene, CDR1 is SEHNR and CDR2 is FQNEAQ (reference sequence). V dropped 4 bases and J dropped 1; count of bases not matched to a gene: 7. The CDR3 reads CASSSTEAGGTDTQYF. The CDR3 coding sequence is TGTGCCAGCAGCTCCACCGAAGCGGGAGGCACAGATACGCAGTATTTT.

This clone was observed a single time. V is TRBV30 and J is TRBJ2-7, with D possibly TRBD2 on 5 matching bases. In germline, CDR1 is GTSNPN, CDR2 SVGIG (reference sequence). V shed 8 bases and J shed 5 bases, with 28 bases lying between them. The CDR3 spans 16 residues. The CDR3 DNA sequence: TGTGCCGGATGGGAAAAAGCGGCCCCTACTCAAGACGAGCAGTACTTC. It encodes CAGWEKAAPTQDEQYF.

This chain uses TRBV25-1 with TRBJ2-3, with a possible D match to TRBD2 (5 bases). The CDR3 sequence is 13 residues long. Trimming removed 7 bases at V and 2 bases at J, with 10 bases between. CDR1 is MGHDK, CDR2 SYGVNS, per germline. CDR3 loop: CASNSGYTDTQYF. Here the CDR3 DNA reads TGTGCCAGCAATTCGGGATACACAGATACGCAGTATTTT.

The J gene is TRBJ2-1, the V gene TRBV7-3; TRBD2 aligns across 7 bases. Germline V lookup: CDR1 SGHTA, CDR2 FQGTGA. The V gene end was trimmed by 2 bases and the J gene end by 5 bases; junction bases not matched to a gene: 6. The CDR3 is made up of 15 amino acids. In DNA form, the CDR3 reads TGTGCCAGCAGCTTAGGCGGGAGCGGGGACAATGAGCAGTTCTTC. The encoded protein is CASSLGGSGDNEQFF.

The CDR3 here is CAISRSENTEAFF. DNA of the CDR3: TGTGCCATCTCTCGATCAGAGAACACTGAAGCTTTCTTT. The chain is built from TRBV10-3 and TRBJ1-1; D call uncertain. Germline V lookup: CDR1 ENHRY, CDR2 SYGVKD. The length of the CDR3 is 13 residues. The V end lost 8 bases, the J end lost 1 base, and 11 bases lay between the germline ends.

The gene calls are TRBV18 and TRBJ2-5; 7 bases match TRBD1. Germline V lookup: CDR1 KGHSH, CDR2 LQKENI. The CDR3 totals 13 residues. V was pared by 6 bases and J by 5 bases, with 6 bases of the junction left unmatched. CDR3 bases: TGTGCCAGCTCCCGGGGACAGAGGGAGACCCAGTACTTC. As protein: CASSRGQRETQYF.

The chain uses TRBV7-6 and TRBJ2-7; TRBD2 aligns across 11 bases. The CDR3 is 16 amino acids. V trimming: 5 bases; J trimming: 0 bases; junction bases outside the gene matches: 6. Germline CDR1 and CDR2: SGHVS and FNYEAQ. DNA of the CDR3: TGTGCCAGCAGCCCTACGACTAGCGGGGCCTCCTACGAGCAGTACTTC. It yields the protein CASSPTTSGASYEQYF.

The chain employs TRBV7-2 and TRBJ2-7, with D possibly TRBD1 on 5 matching bases. The CDR3 runs to 15 residues. Germline V lookup: CDR1 SGHTA, CDR2 FQGNSA. V was trimmed by 2 bases and J by 3 bases, leaving 14 bases between them. CDR3 nucleotides: TGTGCCAGCAGCTTACTCCAGGGCTTTGGCTACGAGCAGTACTTC. Amino acid sequence: CASSLLQGFGYEQYF.

This clone was seen only once. This chain uses TRBV7-3 with TRBJ2-5; 7 bases agree with TRBD2. V shed 6 bases and J 2 bases; nucleotides not matched to a gene: 9. The CDR3 consists of 15 residues. The germline V gene encodes CDR1 SGHTA and CDR2 FQGTGA. Written as DNA, the CDR3 is TGTGCCAGCAGGTCCACCCTAGCGGTACAAGAGACCCAGTACTTC. It codes for CASRSTLAVQETQYF.

This clone has only one observation. This rearrangement joins TRBV11-3 to TRBJ1-4, with 9 bases fitting TRBD1. The CDR3 has 15 amino acids. Unmatched junction bases numbered 6, after V lost 5 bases and J lost 5 bases. The germline gives CDR1 SGHNT, CDR2 YENEEA. The CDR3 coding sequence is TGTGCCAGCAGCAGGACAGGGGCCTCAAATGAAAAACTGTTTTTT. Its translation: CASSRTGASNEKLFF.

CDR3 residues: CASSLPMGAPLGEQYF. In DNA, the CDR3 is TGTGCCAGCAGCTTACCGATGGGGGCCCCTCTCGGGGAGCAGTACTTC. The genes are TRBV13 and TRBJ2-7; weak D call: TRBD1 (6 bases). This CDR3 comprises 16 residues. Germline V lookup: CDR1 PRHDT, CDR2 FYEKMQ (reference sequence). Trimming pared 2 bases from V and 7 bases from J, leaving 21 bases between.

V and J are TRBV7-2 and TRBJ2-7, with a possible D match to TRBD2 (5 bases). Trimming removed 1 base from V and 2 bases from J, with 9 bases in between. The CDR3 totals 14 residues. The germline V gene encodes CDR1 SGHTA and CDR2 FQGNSA. The CDR3 nucleotides read TGTGCCAGCAGCTTAGGCGGACTCACCTACGAGCAGTACTTC. It is translated as CASSLGGLTYEQYF.

J is TRBJ2-7 and V is TRBV28, with 9 bases that match TRBD1. Germline CDR1 MDHEN, CDR2 SYDVKM. This CDR3 is 17 amino acids long. Trimming removed 3 bases from V and 0 bases from J; junction bases left unmatched: 9. Here the CDR3 reads CASSFRPGQGLSYEQYF. CDR3 nucleotides: TGTGCCAGCAGTTTCCGGCCGGGACAGGGACTCTCCTACGAGCAGTACTTC.

To note about this clone: Since no conserved phenylalanine or tryptophan closes the CDR3, a read error is the likely cause. Because the CDR3's place on the DNA is in doubt, the DNA is left out and the CDR3 is given as listed by TCRdb. V and J are TRBV28 and TRBJ1-2. 12 amino acids form the CDR3, both terminal residues included. Germline CDR1 and CDR2: MDHEN and SYDVKM. The CDR3 spells CASTGGAAPLRL.

The chain is built from TRBV5-1 and TRBJ2-7, with a tentative D call TRBD2 (6 bases). The germline CDR1 and CDR2 sequences are SGHRS and YFSETQ. Trimming took off 4 bases at V and 3 bases at J, with 17 bases between the two ends. The CDR3 runs to 15 residues. The CDR3 loop reads CASSVGTTGSYEQYF. The CDR3 nucleotides read TGCGCCAGCAGCGTTGGGACGACCGGGAGCTACGAGCAGTACTTC.

This chain uses TRBV6-5 with TRBJ2-1, with 8 bases fitting TRBD2. Germline values: CDR1 MNHEY, CDR2 SVGAGI. J lost 12 bases, V lost 8 bases, and 12 bases had no gene match. This CDR3 contains 13 residues. CDR3 sequence reads: CASSPFRTSRQFF. CDR3 sequence (DNA): TGTGCCAGCTCGCCTTTCAGGACTAGCCGGCAGTTCTTC.

The chain has TRBV30 and TRBJ2-5, with D perhaps matching TRBD1 (6 bases). Germline values: CDR1 GTSNPN, CDR2 SVGIG (reference sequence). V was clipped by 2 bases and J by 2 bases, with 12 bases between them. CDR3 length equals 14 residues. CDR3 nucleotide sequence: TGTGCCTGGAGTAACACAGGGTGGCAAGAGACCCAGTACTTC. Its translation is CAWSNTGWQETQYF.

V usage is TRBV5-4 and J usage is TRBJ2-3, with a weak D call TRBD2 (5 bases). This CDR3 has 14 residues. CDR1 and CDR2 (germline): SGHNT, YYREEE (reference sequence). Deletions cut 5 bases from V and 6 bases from J, with 16 bases between. The CDR3 DNA follows: TGTGCCAGCAGGACTTACGGGGTGGGGGATACGCAGTATTTT. Translating it yields CASRTYGVGDTQYF. Complete variable domain (other parts from reference TRBV5-4 and TRBJ2-3): ETGVTQSPTHLIKTRGQQVTLRCSSQSGHNTVSWYQQALGQGPQFIFQYYREEENGRGNFPPRFSGLQFPNYSSELNVNALELDDSALYLCASRTYGVGDTQYFGPGTRLTVL.

The genes are TRBV19 and TRBJ1-1; possibly TRBD1 for D (6 bases). CDR1 and CDR2 (germline): LNHDA, SQIVND (reference sequence). Trimming pared 7 bases from V and 5 bases from J, leaving 14 bases between. The CDR3 has 13 amino acids. In DNA form, the CDR3 reads TGTGCCAGTACGGGGGGCGCAGGGACTGAAGCTTTCTTT. It yields the protein CASTGGAGTEAFF.

The genes are TRBV9 and TRBJ1-1; D might be TRBD1 (5 bases). The ends were cut back, 3 bases at V and 2 bases at J, with 14 bases in the middle. The CDR3 has 15 residues. CDR1 is SGDLS, CDR2 YYNGEE, per germline. CDR3: CASSALGGGNTEAFF. The CDR3 DNA reads as TGTGCCAGCAGCGCGCTCGGGGGGGGAAACACTGAAGCTTTCTTT.

CDR3 amino acids: CASSHTGTGVNEQFF. The CDR3 region has the DNA TGCGCCAGCAGCCATACCGGGACAGGGGTCAATGAGCAGTTCTTC. The rearrangement uses TRBV4-3 and TRBJ2-1, with 10 bases matching TRBD1. The CDR3 is 15 residues long. The junction had 5 bases not matched to a gene; V was cut back by 3 bases and J by 6 bases. Germline lookup yields CDR1 LGHNA and CDR2 YSLEER.